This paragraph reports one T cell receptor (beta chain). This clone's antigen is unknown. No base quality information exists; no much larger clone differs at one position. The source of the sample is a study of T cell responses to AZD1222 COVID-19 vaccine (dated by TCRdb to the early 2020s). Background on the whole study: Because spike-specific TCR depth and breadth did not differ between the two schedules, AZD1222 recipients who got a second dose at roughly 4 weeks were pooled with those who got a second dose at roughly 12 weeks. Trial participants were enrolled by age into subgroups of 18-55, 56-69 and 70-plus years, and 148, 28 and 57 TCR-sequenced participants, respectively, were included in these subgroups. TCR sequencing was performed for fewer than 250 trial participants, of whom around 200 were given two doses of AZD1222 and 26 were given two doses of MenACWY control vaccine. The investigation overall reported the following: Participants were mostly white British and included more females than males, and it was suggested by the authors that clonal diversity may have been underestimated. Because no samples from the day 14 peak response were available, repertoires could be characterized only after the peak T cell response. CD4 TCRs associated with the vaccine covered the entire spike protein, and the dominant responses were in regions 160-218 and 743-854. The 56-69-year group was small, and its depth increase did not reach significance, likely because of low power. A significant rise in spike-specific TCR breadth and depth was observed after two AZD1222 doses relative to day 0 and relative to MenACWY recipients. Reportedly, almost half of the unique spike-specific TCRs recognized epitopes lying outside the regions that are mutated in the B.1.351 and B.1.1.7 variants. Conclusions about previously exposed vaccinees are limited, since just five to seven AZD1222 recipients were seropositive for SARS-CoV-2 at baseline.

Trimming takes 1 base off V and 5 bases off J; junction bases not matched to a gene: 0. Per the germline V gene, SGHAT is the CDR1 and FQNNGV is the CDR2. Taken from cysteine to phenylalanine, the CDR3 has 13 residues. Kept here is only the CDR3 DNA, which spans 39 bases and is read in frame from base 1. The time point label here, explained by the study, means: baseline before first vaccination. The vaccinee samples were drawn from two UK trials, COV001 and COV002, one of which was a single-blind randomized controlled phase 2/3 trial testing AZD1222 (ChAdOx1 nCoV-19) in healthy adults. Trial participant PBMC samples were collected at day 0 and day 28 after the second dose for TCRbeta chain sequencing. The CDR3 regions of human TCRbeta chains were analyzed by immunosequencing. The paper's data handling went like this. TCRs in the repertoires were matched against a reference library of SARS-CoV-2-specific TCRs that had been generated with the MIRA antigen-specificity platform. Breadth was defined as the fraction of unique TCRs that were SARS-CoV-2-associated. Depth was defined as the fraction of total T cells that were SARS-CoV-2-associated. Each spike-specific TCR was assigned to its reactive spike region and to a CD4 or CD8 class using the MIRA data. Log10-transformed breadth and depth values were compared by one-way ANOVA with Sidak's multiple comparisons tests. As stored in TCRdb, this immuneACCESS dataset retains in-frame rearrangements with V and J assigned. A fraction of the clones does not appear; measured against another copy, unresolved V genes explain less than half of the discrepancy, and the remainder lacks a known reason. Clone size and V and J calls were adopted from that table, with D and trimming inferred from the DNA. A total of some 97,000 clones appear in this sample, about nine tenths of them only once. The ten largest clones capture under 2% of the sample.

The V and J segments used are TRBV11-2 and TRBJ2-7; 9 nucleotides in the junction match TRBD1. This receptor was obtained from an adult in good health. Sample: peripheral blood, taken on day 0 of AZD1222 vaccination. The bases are TGTGCCAGCAGCTTAGGGACAGGGGACGAGCAGTACTTC. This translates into CASSLGTGDEQYF.